These 11 T cell receptor beta chains share one sample of origin, sequenced in a study of blood T cell repertoires in COVID-19. TCRdb's copy holds only in-frame clones and misses some; the assay was immunoSEQ multiplex PCR. The data contain under 150,000 clones, roughly 84% of them singletons. Sequences were obtained from peripheral blood. The receptor set was obtained from a man in his sixties with acute or convalescent COVID-19.

This chain connects TRBV7-9 to TRBJ2-7; no reliable D call. The CDR3 spans 12 residues. Germline V lookup: CDR1 SEHNR, CDR2 FQNEAQ (reference sequence). V shed 2 bases and J shed 6 bases, with 8 bases lying between them. The CDR3 sequence is CASSLNEFEQYF. CDR3 nucleotides: TGTGCCAGCAGCTTAAACGAGTTCGAGCAGTACTTC.

The gene calls are TRBV19 and TRBJ1-1; TRBD1 matches 9 bases. The junction had 12 bases not matched to a gene; V was cut back by 6 bases and J by 1 base. There are 17 residues in the CDR3. Per germline, CDR1 LNHDA and CDR2 SQIVND (reference sequence). In DNA form, the CDR3 reads TGTGCCAGTAGCCATGAGCCGGGACAGGGACAGAACACTGAAGCTTTCTTT. Its protein is CASSHEPGQGQNTEAFF.

The rearrangement uses TRBV6-5 and TRBJ1-5; D is possibly TRBD1 (5 bases). Germline CDR1 and CDR2: MNHEY and SVGAGI. Deletions cut 2 bases from V and 4 bases from J, with 6 bases between. The CDR3 sequence is 13 residues long. In DNA form, the CDR3 reads TGTGCCAGCAGTTACCAGGGAAATCAGCCCCAGCATTTT. Protein product: CASSYQGNQPQHF.

This clone appeared a few times. In DNA form, the CDR3 reads TGTGCCAGCAGCGCCCGGGACAGGGTAACGGACACCATATATTTT. Translation: CASSARDRVTDTIYF. The V and J genes are TRBV9 and TRBJ1-3, with 9 bases matching TRBD1. Trimming took 3 bases from V and 8 from J; bases not matched to a gene: 9. The CDR3 consists of 15 residues. CDR1 is SGDLS, CDR2 YYNGEE, per germline.

The chain combines TRBV6-5 with TRBJ1-1; perhaps TRBD1 as D (5 bases). Trimming removed 7 bases from V and 4 bases from J, with 13 bases in between. Germline V gene sequence: CDR1 MNHEY, CDR2 SVGAGI. This CDR3 contains 13 residues. The CDR3 DNA reads as TGTGCCAGCACTGGGGGGGTTGTCACTGAAGCTTTCTTT. It specifies CASTGGVVTEAFF.

This chain connects TRBV3-1 (or the pseudogene TRBV3-2) to TRBJ1-4, with a weak D call TRBD1 (6 bases). Per the germline V gene, CDR1 is LGHDT and CDR2 is YNNKEL (reference sequence). The ends were cut back, 4 bases at V and 7 bases at J, with 13 bases in the middle. The CDR3 extends over 14 amino acids. CDR3 nucleotide sequence: TGTGCCAGCAGCCGGGGGGGCGAGGGTGAAAAACTGTTTTTT. Encoded protein: CASSRGGEGEKLFF.

This clone appeared once. The chain is built from TRBV27 and TRBJ2-1, with 7 bases identical to TRBD1. The germline V gene has CDR1 MNHEY and CDR2 SMNVEV (reference sequence). The CDR3 spans 15 residues. With 5 bases clipped from V and 6 bases from J, the junction kept 10 bases outside the gene matches. The CDR3 here is CASSPPGQPGNEQFF. For the CDR3, the DNA is TGTGCCAGCAGTCCCCCGGGACAGCCAGGCAATGAGCAGTTCTTC.

The V gene is TRBV19, the J gene TRBJ2-3, with 12 bases aligning to TRBD2. V lost 6 bases and J lost 9; bases outside the gene matches: 13. The CDR3 spans 16 residues. Germline V gene sequence: CDR1 LNHDA, CDR2 SQIVND (reference sequence). The CDR3 loop reads CASSQQRLAGDVTQYF. CDR3 bases: TGTGCCAGTAGCCAACAACGACTAGCGGGAGACGTAACGCAGTATTTT.

The chain links TRBV5-7 to TRBJ1-1; TRBD1 is a possible D gene (6 bases). TRBV5-7 is labeled an ORF, and its function is uncertain. V lost 6 bases, J lost 0 bases, and 15 bases lay in between. This CDR3 is built from 15 residues. Written as DNA, the CDR3 is TGTGCCAGCACCTCACGACGGGACATGAACACTGAAGCTTTCTTT. Translation gives CASTSRRDMNTEAFF.

The chain links TRBV10-2 to TRBJ2-7; TRBD1 agrees at 9 bases. V lost 2 bases to trimming and J lost 7 bases; unmatched junction nucleotides: 6. CDR3 length: 14 amino acids. Germline V gives CDR1 WSHSY, CDR2 SAAADI. The CDR3 here is CASSEHRGRQEQYF. The CDR3 region has the DNA TGCGCCAGCAGTGAGCACAGGGGGCGCCAGGAGCAGTACTTC.

This clone came up a few times. The J gene is TRBJ2-2, the V gene TRBV20-1; 12 bases match TRBD2. Trimming removed 3 bases from V and 6 bases from J; junction bases left unmatched: 8. The length of the CDR3 is 16 residues. Germline values: CDR1 DFQATT, CDR2 SNEGSKA (reference sequence). As DNA, the CDR3 is TGCAGTGCTAGTCGGTCTAGCGGGGGGGGCGCCGGGGAGCTGTTTTTT. This translates into CSASRSSGGGAGELFF.